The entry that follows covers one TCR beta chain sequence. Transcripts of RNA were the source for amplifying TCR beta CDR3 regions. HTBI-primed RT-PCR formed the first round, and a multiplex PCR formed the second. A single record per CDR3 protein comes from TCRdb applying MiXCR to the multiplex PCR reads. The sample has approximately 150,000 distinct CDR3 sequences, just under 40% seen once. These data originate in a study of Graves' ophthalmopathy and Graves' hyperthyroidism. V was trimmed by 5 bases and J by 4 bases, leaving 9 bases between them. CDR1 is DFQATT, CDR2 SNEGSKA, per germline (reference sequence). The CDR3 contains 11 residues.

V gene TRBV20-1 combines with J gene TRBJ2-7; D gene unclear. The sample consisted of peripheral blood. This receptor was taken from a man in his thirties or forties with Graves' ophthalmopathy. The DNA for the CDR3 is TGCAGTGCTCATAGTAGTTACGAGCAGTACTTC. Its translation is CSAHSSYEQYF.